A selection of T cell receptor beta chains follows, all from one sample in a study of CD8+CD57+ T cells in acquired aplastic anemia. TCRdb re-derived calls from the reads in MiXCR, one entry per CDR3 protein. This table holds 120,000 or so distinct CDR3 sequences, under 65% found once. The sample taken for sequencing was sorted CD4+, CD8+, or CD8+CD57+ T cells (not recorded which) from PBMCs. The receptors were gathered from a human donor with aplastic anemia. The CDR3 runs from the conserved cysteine through the conserved F or W. The order of the fields is D gene, clone size, J gene, V gene, CDR3 length, CDR3 protein, CDR3 DNA. A D gene is named only where the DNA matches it firmly. Only some rows state a clone size, as once, few, many or a class for expanded clones.

>-|-|TRBJ1-3|TRBV16|14
CASSQSTVGNTIYF
TGTGCCAGCAGCCAATCGACAGTTGGAAACACCATATATTTT
>TRBD1|-|TRBJ2-5|TRBV20-1|15
CSAQARGRGEETQYF
TGCAGTGCTCAAGCCAGGGGGCGCGGAGAAGAGACCCAGTACTTC
>TRBD2|-|TRBJ2-7|TRBV7-6|14
CASSLESGSYEQYF
TGTGCCAGCAGCTTAGAAAGCGGGAGTTACGAGCAGTACTTC
>-|-|TRBJ1-5|TRBV7-3|14
CASSSLVVAKPQHF
TGTGCCAGCAGCTCACTGGTGGTCGCCAAGCCCCAGCATTTT
>TRBD1|-|TRBJ1-1|TRBV15|17
CATGSTRTGKQNTEAFF
TGTGCCACCGGATCCACGCGGACAGGGAAACAAAACACTGAAGCTTTCTTT
>-|-|TRBJ1-2|TRBV28|15
CASSLNEGANYGYTF
TGTGCCAGCAGTTTAAACGAAGGGGCTAACTATGGCTACACCTTC
>-|many|TRBJ1-3|TRBV9|14
CASSPSPSGNTIYF
TGTGCCAGCAGCCCCTCTCCCTCTGGAAACACCATATATTTT
>-|-|TRBJ1-5|TRBV10-3|13
CAISGAVTQPQHF
TGTGCCATCAGTGGGGCAGTGACTCAGCCCCAGCATTTT
>TRBD2|-|TRBJ2-7|TRBV10-3|13
CATATSGSYEQYF
TGTGCCACCGCGACTAGCGGGAGTTACGAGCAGTACTTC
>TRBD2|-|TRBJ2-3|TRBV11-2|15
CASSSHGGGGDTQYF
TGTGCCAGCAGCTCCCATGGCGGGGGTGGAGATACGCAGTATTTT
>TRBD2|few|TRBJ2-1|TRBV20-1|14
CSAPRGGVDNEQFF
TGCAGTGCACCGCGGGGGGGCGTTGACAATGAGCAGTTCTTC
>-|-|TRBJ2-3|TRBV5-1|16
CASSLERGDPLDTQYF
TGCGCCAGCAGCTTGGAAAGAGGGGATCCCCTAGATACGCAGTATTTT
>TRBD2|-|TRBJ2-3|TRBV20-1|18
CSARGGVPGLAPTDTQYF
TGCAGTGCTAGAGGAGGGGTCCCGGGACTAGCACCCACAGATACGCAGTATTTT
>-|-|TRBJ2-5|TRBV12-3/TRBV12-4|13
CAISENEEETQYF
TGTGCCATCAGTGAGAACGAGGAAGAGACCCAGTACTTC
>TRBD1|few|TRBJ2-7|TRBV3-1|14
CASSIRQGTYEQYF
TGTGCCAGCAGCATCCGACAGGGGACCTACGAGCAGTACTTC
>-|-|TRBJ2-1|TRBV19|11
CASSILNEQFF
TGTGCCAGTAGTATACTTAATGAGCAGTTCTTC
>TRBD1|-|TRBJ1-5|TRBV24-1|14
CASSSSTGYQPQHF
TGTGCCAGCAGTTCCTCGACAGGGTATCAGCCCCAGCATTTT
>-|-|TRBJ2-1|TRBV7-3|12
CASSSYSNEQFF
TGTGCCAGCAGCTCATACAGCAATGAGCAGTTCTTC
>-|-|TRBJ2-7|TRBV11-2|15
CASSLEDWTGDEQYF
TGTGCCAGCAGCTTAGAGGATTGGACTGGAGACGAGCAGTACTTC
>TRBD1|-|TRBJ2-5|TRBV15|15
CATSRPRDREETQYF
TGTGCCACCAGCAGACCCCGGGACAGGGAAGAGACCCAGTACTTC
>-|many|TRBJ2-7|TRBV6-4|15
CASSDSIGATYEQYF
TGTGCCAGCAGTGACTCGATCGGGGCCACCTACGAGCAGTACTTC
>TRBD2|-|TRBJ2-1|TRBV5-1|14
CASSDGGGRNEQFF
TGCGCCAGCAGCGATGGCGGGGGGCGTAATGAGCAGTTCTTC
>TRBD2|few|TRBJ2-1|TRBV11-2|16
CASSSSGLAGGNEQFF
TGTGCCAGCAGCTCAAGCGGACTAGCGGGGGGGAATGAGCAGTTCTTC
>TRBD2|once|TRBJ2-3|TRBV29-1|16
CSVLTGGTSSTDTQYF
TGCAGCGTCCTTACGGGGGGGACGTCTAGCACAGATACGCAGTATTTT
>-|-|TRBJ2-2|TRBV7-9|11
CASRSLGELFF
TGTGCCAGCAGGTCACTGGGGGAGCTGTTTTTT
>TRBD2|-|TRBJ2-1|TRBV4-3|15
CASSKGGLEVNEQFF
TGCGCCAGCAGCAAAGGGGGACTAGAGGTCAATGAGCAGTTCTTC
>-|-|TRBJ1-5|TRBV10-3|13
CAISESTNQPQHF
TGTGCCATCAGTGAGTCGACAAATCAGCCCCAGCATTTT
>TRBD2|-|TRBJ2-5|TRBV5-1|17
CASSRRSRAGGGETQYF
TGCGCCAGCAGCCGGCGTAGTCGAGCGGGAGGGGGAGAGACCCAGTACTTC
>-|-|TRBJ2-2|TRBV7-3|16
CASSFARATDTGELFF
TGTGCCAGCAGCTTCGCCAGGGCCACAGACACCGGGGAGCTGTTTTTT
>TRBD1|-|TRBJ1-2|TRBV2|12
CASSEQGDGYTF
TGTGCCAGCAGTGAACAGGGGGATGGCTACACCTTC
>-|-|TRBJ2-1|TRBV10-3|11
CAISDRAEQFF
TGTGCCATCAGTGATCGCGCTGAGCAGTTCTTC
>-|many|TRBJ1-2|TRBV12-5|13
CASGLVPRDGYTF
TGTGCTAGTGGTTTGGTACCGCGGGATGGCTACACCTTC
>-|-|TRBJ2-3|TRBV9|15
CASSVGAGYMDTQYF
TGTGCCAGCAGCGTAGGGGCGGGGTACATGGATACGCAGTATTTT
>TRBD1|-|TRBJ1-6|TRBV29-1|13
CSVAGTGGSPLHF
TGCAGCGTCGCCGGGACAGGGGGTTCACCCCTCCACTTT
>-|-|TRBJ1-2|TRBV7-3|14
CASSPGNAVGGYTF
TGTGCCAGCAGTCCGGGAAACGCAGTAGGTGGCTACACCTTC
>-|few|TRBJ2-5|TRBV10-1|13
CANRIRSQETQYF
TGCGCCAATAGGATCCGTTCCCAAGAGACCCAGTACTTC
>-|many|TRBJ2-1|TRBV7-7|14
CASSPAGHYNEQFF
TGTGCCAGCAGCCCGGCGGGCCACTACAATGAGCAGTTCTTC
>-|many|TRBJ1-2|TRBV7-9|13
CASSRDSNYGYTF
TGTGCCAGCAGCCGAGACTCTAACTATGGCTACACCTTC
>TRBD1|few|TRBJ2-5|TRBV28|14
CASSMTGPQETQYF
TGTGCCAGCAGCATGACAGGGCCACAAGAGACCCAGTACTTC
>-|-|TRBJ2-2|TRBV2|14
CASSVRSGPGELFF
TGTGCCAGCAGTGTTCGATCAGGCCCCGGGGAGCTGTTTTTT
>-|few|TRBJ2-3|TRBV28|13
CASSLMGTDTQYF
TGTGCCAGCAGTTTGATGGGAACAGATACGCAGTATTTT
>-|-|TRBJ2-3|TRBV13|18
CASSLGLTGGLSTDTQYF
TGTGCCAGCAGCTTAGGCCTGACGGGGGGCCTTAGCACAGATACGCAGTATTTT
>-|-|TRBJ2-5|TRBV28|14
CASSSGLGRETQYF
TGTGCCAGCAGTTCGGGACTTGGCAGAGAGACCCAGTACTTC
>-|-|TRBJ2-7|TRBV20-1|14
CSARDIETTYEQYF
TGCAGTGCTAGAGATATCGAGACAACCTACGAGCAGTACTTC
>-|many|TRBJ1-2|TRBV12-3/TRBV12-4|13
CASSDSANYGYTF
TGTGCCAGCAGTGACAGTGCTAACTATGGCTACACCTTC
>-|many|TRBJ2-7|TRBV19|14
CASCVWGERCEQYF
TGTGCCTCATGTGTTTGGGGAGAGCGATGCGAGCAGTACTTC
>-|-|TRBJ2-3|TRBV19|15
CASSIVVSSTDTQYF
TGTGCCAGTAGTATAGTAGTATCTAGCACAGATACGCAGTATTTT
>TRBD2|once|TRBJ2-2|TRBV29-1|15
CSVLASGTNTGELFF
TGCAGCGTACTTGCTAGCGGGACGAACACCGGGGAGCTGTTTTTT
>-|few|TRBJ1-1|TRBV27|16
CASSIGGGLMNTEAFF
TGTGCCAGCAGTATCGGAGGGGGGCTGATGAACACTGAAGCTTTCTTT
>-|few|TRBJ2-7|TRBV20-1|14
CSARDTSRFREQYF
TGCAGTGCTAGAGATACCAGCCGCTTTCGCGAGCAGTACTTC
>TRBD1|few|TRBJ2-7|TRBV11-2|14
CASSARTGSDEQYF
TGTGCCAGCAGCGCCCGGACAGGGTCCGACGAGCAGTACTTC
>TRBD1|-|TRBJ1-2|TRBV19|15
CASSQGRGGNYGYTF
TGTGCCAGTAGCCAAGGCAGGGGGGGAAACTATGGCTACACCTTC